The T cell receptor (beta chain) under discussion was sequenced for a study of T cell repertoires in cytomegalovirus infection. Germline values: CDR1 MDHEN, CDR2 SYDVKM. V lost 7 bases to trimming and J lost 6 bases; unmatched junction nucleotides: 8. The CDR3 has 14 residues. TCRdb re-analysed the reads in MiXCR, keeping a single row per CDR3 protein. Among some 220,000 distinct CDR3 sequences listed, about 40% were seen once. Points on this clonotype: The antigen remains undetermined.

The specimen was CD8+ T cells from cultured PBMCs, collected from culture after CMV antigen stimulation. The TCR originated in a human donor in good health (CMV status not recorded). Some clones in this sample may be carry-over from other donors' samples. The genes are TRBV28 and TRBJ2-7; 11 bases line up with TRBD1. CDR3 DNA sequence: TGTGCCAGCACTAGGGACAGGGGGTTTTTCGAGCAGTACTTC. Protein sequence: CASTRDRGFFEQYF.